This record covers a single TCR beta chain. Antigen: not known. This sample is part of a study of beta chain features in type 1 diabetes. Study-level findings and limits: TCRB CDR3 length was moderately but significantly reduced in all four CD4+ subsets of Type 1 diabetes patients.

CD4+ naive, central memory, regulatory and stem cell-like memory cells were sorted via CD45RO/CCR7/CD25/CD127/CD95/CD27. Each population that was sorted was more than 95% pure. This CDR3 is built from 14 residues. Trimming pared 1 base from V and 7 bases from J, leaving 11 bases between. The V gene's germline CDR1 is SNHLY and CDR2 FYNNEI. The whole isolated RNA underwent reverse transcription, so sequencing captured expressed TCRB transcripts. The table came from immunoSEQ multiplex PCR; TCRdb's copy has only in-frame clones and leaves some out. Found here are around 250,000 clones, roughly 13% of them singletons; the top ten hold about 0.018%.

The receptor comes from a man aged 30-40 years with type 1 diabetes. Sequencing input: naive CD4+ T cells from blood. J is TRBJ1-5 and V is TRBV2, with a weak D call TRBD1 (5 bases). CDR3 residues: CASSEGIQGQPQHF. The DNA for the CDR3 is TGTGCCAGCAGTGAAGGCATTCAGGGCCAGCCCCAGCATTTT.